The following is a TCR beta chain sequence with its context. No infections or other immune events were documented during collection. This sample was taken from a study of identifying expanded T cells in peripheral blood. TCRdb keeps only in-frame clones here, not all; method: immunoSEQ multiplex PCR. The data contain 90,000 to 95,000 clones, 88% of them singletons. Sequences were obtained from blood. This clonotype was obtained from a person aged 18 to 75 in good health.

The CDR3 DNA sequence: TGTGCCAGCTCACCGGGACAGGGGACCGCTAATGAAAAACTGTTTTTT. This sequence encodes CASSPGQGTANEKLFF. The chain joins TRBV18 to TRBJ1-4; 10 nucleotides match TRBD1. Looked up from germline, CDR1 is KGHSH and CDR2 is LQKENI. The V and J ends lost 3 bases and 3 bases, in that order; junction bases with no gene match: 4. The CDR3 loop spans 16 amino acids.